This T cell receptor (beta chain) was identified in a study of T cell repertoires in cytomegalovirus infection (dated by TCRdb to about 2019). Looking at the study overall: Donor HLA type was relevant to the analysis, as public TCR beta signatures indicated carriage of CMV infection together with the matching HLA type.

The instrument was an Illumina HiSeq 1500. Through fastp at Q25 and MiXCR, TCRdb rebuilt clones from the public reads, retaining in-frame beta chains. One record per CDR3 amino acid sequence lists the most common genes and DNA. The sample records 600,000 to 800,000 distinct CDR3 sequences, 20% to 30% of which are singletons. The ten largest clones take up less than 10% of the sample. With regard to this clonotype: It lacks a known antigen. No qualities accompany the bases; no much larger clone lies one base away.

V drops 3 bases and J drops 10 bases, leaving 15 bases in between. The CDR3 runs 14 residues from the cysteine to the phenylalanine. Only CDR3 DNA remains: 42 bases, in frame from the first base. For CDR1 and CDR2, the germline V gene lists SGHVS and FNYEAQ. Overall results and qualifications from the work: In the ex vivo response, HLA-C-restricted CMV-specific TCR beta clonotypes were dominant, and in two of eight donors the single most frequent clonotype came from this HLA-C-restricted group. In both this cohort and an independent roughly 360-donor cohort, the cumulative frequency of public TCR beta family members distinguished carriers of CMV infection plus the relevant HLA type.

The origin of this receptor is a human donor in good health (CMV status not recorded). Some clones in this sample may be carry-over from other donors' samples. The chain links TRBV7-6 with TRBJ2-2; the D gene is possibly TRBD1, with 6 bases matching. Source material: CD8+ T cells from PBMCs. The CDR3 protein: CASSFTGSNEELFF. The DNA sequence follows: TGTGCCAGCAGCTTCACAGGGAGTAACGAGGAGCTGTTTTTT.